The 14 T cell receptor beta chains listed next were all sequenced from one sample in a study of Graves' ophthalmopathy and Graves' hyperthyroidism. As the template, RNA transcripts were used to amplify TCR beta CDR3 regions. Second-round multiplex PCR followed a first-round RT-PCR using HTBI primers. TCRdb re-analysed the multiplex PCR reads in MiXCR, keeping a single row per CDR3 protein. The sample comprises around 600,000 distinct CDR3 sequences, about 40% of which are singletons, and more than 3% rests with the top ten. The source material was peripheral blood. The receptors were gathered from an adult man with Graves' ophthalmopathy.

V is TRBV29-1 and J is TRBJ2-5; TRBD2 agrees at 10 bases. CDR1 is SQVTM and CDR2 is ANQGSEA in the germline V gene. V trimming: 3 bases; J trimming: 2 bases; junction bases outside the gene matches: 12. The CDR3 is 17 amino acids. The CDR3 protein is CSVDVSGTSALQETQYF. DNA of the CDR3: TGCAGCGTTGATGTTTCCGGGACTAGCGCACTACAAGAGACCCAGTACTTC.

The sample holds a few counts of this clonotype. The V gene is TRBV7-9, the J gene TRBJ1-5, with TRBD1 as a possible D gene (6 bases). Germline values: CDR1 SEHNR, CDR2 FQNEAQ (reference sequence). V lost 6 bases and J 0 bases, leaving 15 bases between the germline ends. The CDR3 consists of 16 residues. CDR3 DNA: TGTGCCAGCAGTTTCCGATGGGGGGCTAGCAATCAGCCCCAGCATTTT. Its protein is CASSFRWGASNQPQHF.

This clonotype was seen ten or more times. V and J are TRBV19 and TRBJ2-5; unclear D gene. V lost 1 base and J 4 bases, leaving 7 bases between the germline ends. CDR1 and CDR2 (germline): LNHDA, SQIVND (reference sequence). There are 13 residues in the CDR3. CDR3 residues: CASSIAVRETQYF. DNA of the CDR3: TGTGCCAGTAGTATAGCAGTTAGAGAGACCCAGTACTTC.

This clonotype was observed at least ten times. The rearrangement links TRBV19 to TRBJ1-5; 7 bases line up with TRBD1. CDR3 length equals 15 residues. Germline CDR1 LNHDA, CDR2 SQIVND (reference sequence). After removal of 6 bases from V and 4 bases from J, the junction contained 9 bases not matched to a gene. For the CDR3, the DNA is TGTGCCAGTAGCCGACGGGACAGCGCAAATCAGCCCCAGCATTTT. Its translation is CASSRRDSANQPQHF.

This clonotype came up many times. This rearrangement joins TRBV7-3 to TRBJ1-2; D ambiguous. The V and J ends lost 1 base and 5 bases respectively, with 14 bases between them. This CDR3 is built from 15 residues. From germline, CDR1 is SGHTA and CDR2 FQGTGA. Here the CDR3 DNA reads TGTGCCAGCAGCTTAAGTCCAGGTCTGGGATATGGCTACACCTTC. Amino acids: CASSLSPGLGYGYTF.

At least ten counts were recorded for this clonotype. This chain uses TRBV6-5 with TRBJ2-5; D possibly corresponds to TRBD1 (6 bases). Germline V lookup: CDR1 MNHEY, CDR2 SVGAGI. This CDR3 has 12 amino acids. V shed 6 bases and J shed 3 bases, with 8 bases lying between them. In DNA, the CDR3 is TGTGCCAGCAGGAACAGGGAAGAGACCCAGTACTTC. Protein product: CASRNREETQYF.

This clonotype was recorded many times. This chain joins TRBV6-6 and TRBJ1-5; D is undetermined. This CDR3 region has 17 residues. V lost 6 bases to trimming and J lost 1 base, with 19 bases between them. Germline CDR1 is MNHNY and CDR2 is SVGAGI (reference sequence). CDR3 protein: CASSYHGEGFSNQPQHF. CDR3 sequence (DNA): TGTGCCAGCAGCTACCACGGGGAGGGTTTCAGCAATCAGCCCCAGCATTTT.

Notes on this clonotype: A much larger clone is a single base away; this may be a read error. The conserved phenylalanine or tryptophan is not found at the CDR3 terminus, so this likely reflects a read error. The V and J genes are TRBV10-3 and TRBJ1-1; tentatively, D is TRBD1 (6 bases). The CDR3 extends over 15 amino acids. The V gene lost 2 bases and the J gene lost 1 base, with 11 bases spanning the gap. The germline gives CDR1 ENHRY, CDR2 SYGVKD. The CDR3 nucleotides read TGTGCCATCAGTGAGAGGGCAGGGGAGAACACTGAAGCTTTCCTT. Residues: CAISERAGENTEAFL.

Of note for this clonotype: A much larger clone differs from this one at a single base, so this may be a read error. The chain is built from TRBV2 and TRBJ2-7; weak D call: TRBD2 (6 bases). CDR3 size: 15 residues. V lost 5 bases and J lost 4, with 18 bases in between. Germline V gene lookup returns CDR1 SNHLY and CDR2 FYNNEI. CDR3 nucleotides: TGTGCCAGCAGTCCCCAGACTAGTCTCCTGTACGAGCAGTACTTC. This gives the protein CASSPQTSLLYEQYF.

This clonotype was seen only a few times. This chain joins TRBV4-2 and TRBJ2-7; no clear D. The CDR3 has 16 amino acids. The V end was cut by 1 base, the J end by 0 bases, with 13 bases between. The germline V gene encodes CDR1 LGHNA and CDR2 YNFKEQ. The CDR3 region has the DNA TGTGCCAGCAGCCAAGGAAAGGCTAGGAGCTCCTACGAGCAGTACTTC. This translates into CASSQGKARSSYEQYF.

At least ten counts were recorded for this clonotype. V is TRBV5-1 and J is TRBJ2-6; TRBD1 is a possible D gene (5 bases). The CDR3 is made up of 15 amino acids. The V end was cut by 0 bases, the J end by 4 bases, with 8 bases between. The V gene's germline CDR1 is SGHRS and CDR2 YFSETQ. Written as DNA, the CDR3 is TGCGCCAGCAGCTTGGAGGGGAACGGGGCCAACGTCCTGACTTTC. This sequence encodes CASSLEGNGANVLTF.

This clonotype was picked up many times. The chain links TRBV7-8 to TRBJ2-5; no definite D call. The CDR3 is made up of 14 amino acids. V shed 6 bases and J shed 1 base, with 12 bases lying between them. Germline loops: CDR1 SGHVS, CDR2 FQNEAQ. In DNA form, the CDR3 reads TGTGCCAGCAGTTACTCCAGGCGCCAAGAGACCCAGTACTTC. Translation: CASSYSRRQETQYF. Looking up the rest from reference TRBV7-8 and TRBJ2-5 gives the full variable domain: GAGVSQSPRYKVAKRGQDVALRCDPISGHVSLFWYQQALGQGPEFLTYFQNEAQLDKSGLPSDRFFAERPEGSVSTLKIQRTQQEDSAVYLCASSYSRRQETQYFGPGTRLLVL.

This clonotype was seen ten or more times. This rearrangement joins TRBV24-1 to TRBJ2-7; the match to TRBD1 covers 9 bases. The V segment lost 4 bases and the J segment 2 bases; nucleotides outside the gene matches: 2. This CDR3 is 14 amino acids long. The germline gives CDR1 KGHDR, CDR2 SFDVKD. CDR3 DNA: TGTGCCACCAGTGACCGGGACAGGGCCTACGAGCAGTACTTC. It encodes CATSDRDRAYEQYF.

This clonotype came up a few times. CDR3 DNA sequence: TGTGCCATCACCCAGGGGGCAGGTGAAACGTCCCAGTACTTC. Translating gives CAITQGAGETSQYF. The chain combines TRBV10-3 with TRBJ2-5, with 8 bases aligning to TRBD1. V shed 7 bases, J shed 9 bases, and the junction held 13 bases outside the gene matches. The germline gives CDR1 ENHRY, CDR2 SYGVKD. This CDR3 is 14 amino acids long.